These T cell receptor beta chains were read from a single sample in a study of human T cells and chemical hapten exposure. Each CDR3 protein gets one entry after TCRdb re-called the RACE reads with MiXCR. The data contain tens of thousands of distinct CDR3 sequences, around 12% of them singletons. The sample here was whole blood, taken in connection with sensitization to the hapten diphenylcyclopropenone (DPC). These receptors were taken from a woman in her thirties or forties with alopecia areata. Some clones in this sample may be carry-over from other donors' samples. The CDR3 runs from the conserved cysteine through the conserved F or W. D genes are given only for firm matches. For some rows the clone size is stated as once, few or many, or as a class when expanded; others skip it.

CDR3 protein: CASSLARGDYEQYF; CDR3 DNA: TGTGCCAGCAGCTTAGCGCGGGGGGACTACGAGCAGTACTTC; J gene: TRBJ2-7; V gene: TRBV7-2; D gene: TRBD2; clone size: many
CDR3 protein: CASSAEGTGELFF; CDR3 DNA: TGCGCCAGCAGTGCCGAGGGAACCGGGGAGCTGTTTTTT; J gene: TRBJ2-2; V gene: TRBV10-2; D gene: NA; clone size: few
CDR3 protein: CASSYRDRGFEQYF; CDR3 DNA: TGTGCCAGCAGTTATCGGGACAGGGGGTTCGAGCAGTACTTC; J gene: TRBJ2-7; V gene: TRBV6-5; D gene: TRBD1; clone size: many
CDR3 protein: CSARATGVGNQPQHF; CDR3 DNA: TGCAGTGCTAGAGCGACAGGGGTAGGAAATCAGCCCCAGCATTTT; J gene: TRBJ1-5; V gene: TRBV20-1; D gene: TRBD1; clone size: few
CDR3 protein: CASSRRGQTNQETQYF; CDR3 DNA: TGTGCCAGCAGCCGAAGGGGACAGACGAACCAAGAGACCCAGTACTTC; J gene: TRBJ2-5; V gene: TRBV3-1; D gene: TRBD1; clone size: many
CDR3 protein: CASSFDSGGGYGYTF; CDR3 DNA: TGTGCCAGCAGCTTCGATTCAGGCGGCGGCTATGGCTACACCTTC; J gene: TRBJ1-2; V gene: TRBV7-9; D gene: NA; clone size: many
CDR3 protein: CASSWGDRDGYTF; CDR3 DNA: TGTGCCAGCAGTTGGGGAGATCGGGATGGCTACACCTTC; J gene: TRBJ1-2; V gene: TRBV6-6; D gene: NA; clone size: NA
CDR3 protein: CASSQPPDGANVLTF; CDR3 DNA: TGTGCCAGCAGTCAACCCCCCGATGGTGCCAACGTCCTGACTTTC; J gene: TRBJ2-6; V gene: TRBV6-5; D gene: NA; clone size: NA
CDR3 protein: CSGQGNYEQYF; CDR3 DNA: TGCAGTGGACAGGGAAATTACGAGCAGTACTTC; J gene: TRBJ2-7; V gene: TRBV20-1; D gene: TRBD1; clone size: many
CDR3 protein: CSARGLRGVTNEKLFF; CDR3 DNA: TGCAGTGCTAGAGGGCTCCGAGGAGTTACTAATGAAAAACTGTTTTTT; J gene: TRBJ1-4; V gene: TRBV20-1; D gene: NA; clone size: many
CDR3 protein: CSVSGRARDTQYF; CDR3 DNA: TGCAGCGTTAGCGGGAGGGCTCGAGATACGCAGTATTTT; J gene: TRBJ2-3; V gene: TRBV29-1; D gene: TRBD2; clone size: few
CDR3 protein: CASSPGRSEAFF; CDR3 DNA: TGTGCCAGCAGCCCCGGACGGTCCGAAGCTTTCTTT; J gene: TRBJ1-1; V gene: TRBV6-5; D gene: NA; clone size: NA
CDR3 protein: CASSQGGLASDTQYF; CDR3 DNA: TGTGCCAGCAGCCAAGGAGGACTAGCATCAGATACGCAGTATTTT; J gene: TRBJ2-3; V gene: TRBV4-2; D gene: TRBD2; clone size: many
CDR3 protein: CASSLGPSGRNEQFF; CDR3 DNA: TGTGCCAGCAGCTTAGGACCTAGCGGGAGAAATGAGCAGTTCTTC; J gene: TRBJ2-1; V gene: TRBV7-9; D gene: TRBD2; clone size: many
CDR3 protein: CASSQSTVQHTQYF; CDR3 DNA: TGTGCCAGCAGCCAATCCACAGTACAGCATACGCAGTATTTT; J gene: TRBJ2-3; V gene: TRBV3-1; D gene: NA; clone size: many
CDR3 protein: CASSPVGGSLHTGELFF; CDR3 DNA: TGTGCCAGCAGCCCGGTCGGCGGGAGCCTGCACACCGGGGAGCTGTTTTTT; J gene: TRBJ2-2; V gene: TRBV5-4; D gene: TRBD2; clone size: few
CDR3 protein: CSVEDTSGRDEQFF; CDR3 DNA: TGCAGCGTTGAAGATACTAGCGGGAGGGATGAGCAGTTCTTC; J gene: TRBJ2-1; V gene: TRBV29-1; D gene: TRBD2; clone size: many
CDR3 protein: CASSRGTAGIGSPLHF; CDR3 DNA: TGTGCCAGCAGCCGGGGGACCGCCGGTATAGGTTCACCCCTCCACTTT; J gene: TRBJ1-6; V gene: TRBV5-5; D gene: NA; clone size: few
CDR3 protein: CASSSQGLADAYNEQFF; CDR3 DNA: TGTGCCAGCAGTTCCCAAGGACTAGCGGACGCCTACAATGAGCAGTTCTTC; J gene: TRBJ2-1; V gene: TRBV6-2/TRBV6-3; D gene: TRBD2; clone size: many
CDR3 protein: CASSGTPRNEQFF; CDR3 DNA: TGTGCCAGCAGCGGGACCCCCAGAAATGAGCAGTTCTTC; J gene: TRBJ2-1; V gene: TRBV9; D gene: NA; clone size: many
CDR3 protein: CASSATSSEQFF; CDR3 DNA: TGTGCCAGCAGCGCGACAAGTTCTGAGCAGTTCTTC; J gene: TRBJ2-1; V gene: TRBV2; D gene: NA; clone size: few
CDR3 protein: CASSLDPGGYEQYF; CDR3 DNA: TGTGCCAGCAGCTTAGACCCAGGGGGTTACGAGCAGTACTTC; J gene: TRBJ2-7; V gene: TRBV7-2; D gene: TRBD1; clone size: few
CDR3 protein: CAISDSGTGAYEQYF; CDR3 DNA: TGTGCCATCAGTGACTCCGGGACAGGTGCTTACGAGCAGTACTTC; J gene: TRBJ2-7; V gene: TRBV10-3; D gene: TRBD1; clone size: NA
CDR3 protein: CASSRTGGYGYTF; CDR3 DNA: TGTGCCAGCAGTCGGACAGGAGGCTATGGCTACACCTTC; J gene: TRBJ1-2; V gene: TRBV12-3/TRBV12-4; D gene: TRBD1; clone size: NA
CDR3 protein: CASSFATVSSTYEQYF; CDR3 DNA: TGTGCCAGCAGCTTCGCCACAGTGTCCTCCACCTACGAGCAGTACTTC; J gene: TRBJ2-7; V gene: TRBV5-5; D gene: NA; clone size: few
CDR3 protein: CATSRSGNYNEQFF; CDR3 DNA: TGTGCCACCTCCCGAAGCGGGAACTACAATGAGCAGTTCTTC; J gene: TRBJ2-1; V gene: TRBV28; D gene: TRBD2; clone size: few
CDR3 protein: CASTEREGRGGTGELFF; CDR3 DNA: TGTGCCAGCACCGAACGGGAGGGCCGGGGTGGCACCGGGGAGCTGTTTTTT; J gene: TRBJ2-2; V gene: TRBV25-1; D gene: TRBD2; clone size: many
CDR3 protein: CASSSGTTYNEQFF; CDR3 DNA: TGTGCCAGTAGTTCAGGGACTACCTACAATGAGCAGTTCTTC; J gene: TRBJ2-1; V gene: TRBV19; D gene: TRBD2; clone size: NA
CDR3 protein: CASSSGQPTGELFF; CDR3 DNA: TGTGCCAGCAGCTCAGGACAGCCCACCGGGGAGCTGTTTTTT; J gene: TRBJ2-2; V gene: TRBV9; D gene: NA; clone size: few